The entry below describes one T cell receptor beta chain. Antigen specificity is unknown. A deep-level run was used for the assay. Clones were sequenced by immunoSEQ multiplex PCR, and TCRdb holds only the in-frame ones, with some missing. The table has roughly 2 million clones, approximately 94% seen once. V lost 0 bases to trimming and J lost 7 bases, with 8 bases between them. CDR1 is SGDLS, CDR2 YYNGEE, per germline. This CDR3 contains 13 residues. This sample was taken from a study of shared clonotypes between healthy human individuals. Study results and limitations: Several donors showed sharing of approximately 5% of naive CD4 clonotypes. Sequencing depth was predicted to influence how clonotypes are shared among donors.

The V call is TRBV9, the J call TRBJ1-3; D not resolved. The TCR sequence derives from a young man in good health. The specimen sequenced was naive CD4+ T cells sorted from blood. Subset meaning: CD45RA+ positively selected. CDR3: CASSVGSWNTIYF. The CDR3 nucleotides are TGTGCCAGCAGCGTAGGCTCCTGGAACACCATATATTTT.